The 22 T cell receptor beta chains below all came from one sample that was sequenced in a study of cytomegalovirus exposure and HLA in healthy donors. The primer mix had 60 Vbeta and 13 Jbeta primers. Sequencing used immunoSEQ multiplex PCR; TCRdb keeps in-frame clones, though not all of them. The sample contains about 150,000 clones, around 75% of which appear only once. The sample was PBMCs. Receptors were obtained from a man aged 35-49 years in good health and CMV-seronegative.

The chain is built from TRBV7-2 and TRBJ2-7; 10 bases align to TRBD1. The V segment lost 4 bases and the J segment 3 bases; nucleotides outside the gene matches: 6. CDR1 is SGHTA, CDR2 FQGNSA, per germline. This CDR3 has 15 amino acids. The CDR3 DNA follows: TGTGCCAGCAGCTCCCGGGACAGGGGACACTACGAGCAGTACTTC. This encodes CASSSRDRGHYEQYF.

This chain connects TRBV7-7 to TRBJ2-1; TRBD1 matches at 10 bases. Trimming removed 5 bases from V and 7 bases from J; junction bases left unmatched: 11. Per germline, CDR1 SSHAT and CDR2 FNYEAQ (reference sequence). This CDR3 has 16 residues. DNA of the CDR3: TGTGCCAGCAGCCTAACTGGGACAGGGGCGATAAATGAGCAGTTCTTC. Amino acids: CASSLTGTGAINEQFF. Variable domain in full (rest from reference TRBV7-7 and TRBJ2-1): GAGVSQSPRYKVTKRGQDVTLRCDPISSHATLYWYQQALGQGPEFLTYFNYEAQPDKSGLPSDRFSAERPEGSISTLTIQRTEQRDSAMYRCASSLTGTGAINEQFFGPGTRLTVL.

This clone has just one count. V gene TRBV30 combines with J gene TRBJ1-1, with D maybe TRBD1 (6 bases). Germline loops: CDR1 GTSNPN, CDR2 SVGIG (reference sequence). The V and J ends lost 5 bases and 4 bases respectively, with 14 bases between them. The CDR3 is 13 amino acids. The CDR3 DNA follows: TGTGCCTGGGCCAGGGGAGGGGGCACTGAAGCTTTCTTT. This codes for CAWARGGGTEAFF.

The chain joins TRBV4-3 to TRBJ2-7, with D perhaps matching TRBD1 (6 bases). The V and J ends lost 5 bases and 3 bases respectively, with 14 bases between them. There are 14 residues in the CDR3. Germline V CDR1 and CDR2: LGHNA, YSLEER. DNA of the CDR3: TGCGCCAGCAGCATTGGAAGGGGGTACTACGAGCAGTACTTC. Translated, it gives CASSIGRGYYEQYF.

This clone appeared once. The chain uses TRBV30 and TRBJ1-1; D gene ambiguous. This CDR3 region has 15 residues. Germline loops: CDR1 GTSNPN, CDR2 SVGIG (reference sequence). V lost 0 bases, J lost 1 base, and 12 bases lay in between. In DNA form, the CDR3 reads TGTGCCTGGAGTGTATTCGGGAAATCGAACACTGAAGCTTTCTTT. Protein product: CAWSVFGKSNTEAFF.

V is TRBV29-1 and J is TRBJ1-4, with 7 bases lining up with TRBD1. The CDR3 is 16 amino acids. V trimming: 2 bases; J trimming: 8 bases; junction bases outside the gene matches: 14. Germline loops: CDR1 SQVTM, CDR2 ANQGSEA. As DNA, the CDR3 is TGCAGCGTTGAAACACATGGAAGGACAGGCGAAGAAAAACTGTTTTTT. It specifies CSVETHGRTGEEKLFF.

This sequence joins TRBV6-5 and TRBJ1-5; a weak D match, TRBD1 (6 bases). CDR3 length: 15 residues. Trimming removed 0 bases at V and 2 bases at J, with 8 bases between. Germline V lookup: CDR1 MNHEY, CDR2 SVGAGI. The CDR3 here is CASSYSPGGNQPQHF. The CDR3 DNA reads as TGTGCCAGCAGTTACTCCCCAGGGGGCAATCAGCCCCAGCATTTT.

This clone showed up just once. The CDR3: CSAAWGANVLTF. The CDR3 DNA reads TGCAGCGCCGCGTGGGGGGCCAACGTCCTGACTTTC. V and J are TRBV29-1 and TRBJ2-6; D not resolved. CDR1 SQVTM and CDR2 ANQGSEA come from the germline V gene. The V and J ends lost 7 bases and 4 bases respectively, with 8 bases between them. This CDR3 is built from 12 residues.

This clone showed up just once. This chain joins TRBV9 and TRBJ2-7; TRBD1 matches 9 bases. This CDR3 is built from 15 residues. Germline lookup yields CDR1 SGDLS and CDR2 YYNGEE. V trimming: 4 bases; J trimming: 4 bases; junction bases outside the gene matches: 9. CDR3 region: CASSPQSGTGYEQYF. The CDR3 coding sequence is TGTGCCAGCAGCCCCCAGTCGGGGACAGGGTACGAGCAGTACTTC.

The V call is TRBV7-2, the J call TRBJ1-2; D uncertain. Germline V CDR1 and CDR2: SGHTA, FQGNSA. This CDR3 has 14 amino acids. V lost 0 bases to trimming and J lost 4 bases, with 9 bases between them. The CDR3 DNA reads as TGTGCCAGCAGCTTAGCCCCGAGCTTCTATGGCTACACCTTC. Translating gives CASSLAPSFYGYTF. The whole variable domain, remainder taken from reference TRBV7-2 and TRBJ1-2, is GAGVSQSPSNKVTEKGKDVELRCDPISGHTALYWYRQSLGQGLEFLIYFQGNSAPDKSGLPSDRFSAERTGGSVSTLTIQRTQQEDSAVYLCASSLAPSFYGYTFGSGTRLTVV.

V usage is TRBV7-2 and J usage is TRBJ2-5; weak D call: TRBD1 (6 bases). Germline V lookup: CDR1 SGHTA, CDR2 FQGNSA. V lost 7 bases, J lost 2 bases, and 11 bases lay in between. The CDR3 is 13 amino acids. The chain's CDR3 is CASTQDRQETQYF. The CDR3 coding sequence is TGTGCCAGCACCCAAGACAGGCAAGAGACCCAGTACTTC.

Concerning this clone itself: At one of its ends the junction is not consistent with the germline gene, which may arise from a read error. This chain uses TRBV19 with TRBJ2-1, with D hard to call. The germline V gene has CDR1 LNHDA and CDR2 SQIVND (reference sequence). CDR3 length: 14 amino acids. CDR3: CASTALPFNNEQFF. Here the CDR3 DNA reads TGTGCTAGTACAGCGCTTCCTTTTAACAATGAGCAGTTCTTC.

The CDR3 here is CASSLAGYGQPQHF. The CDR3 nucleotides read TGTGCCAGCAGTTTAGCAGGGTATGGCCAGCCCCAGCATTTT. The chain combines TRBV28 with TRBJ1-5, with a weak D call TRBD1 (5 bases). The V gene lost 2 bases and the J gene lost 7 bases, with 12 bases spanning the gap. Germline CDR1 reads MDHEN; CDR2 reads SYDVKM. The CDR3 sequence is 14 residues long.

The V gene is TRBV11-2, the J gene TRBJ1-2; TRBD1 matches 8 bases. V gave up 3 bases and J gave up 5 bases; unmatched junction bases: 5. The CDR3 covers 14 residues. Germline V CDR1 and CDR2: SGHAT, FQNNGV. The CDR3 nucleotides are TGTGCCAGCAGCTTTTCAGGGGGCGTGTATGGCTACACCTTC. Encoded protein: CASSFSGGVYGYTF.

The V gene is TRBV4-3, the J gene TRBJ1-2; D is perhaps TRBD1 (5 bases). The germline gives CDR1 LGHNA, CDR2 YSLEER. This CDR3 has 15 amino acids. V dropped 4 bases and J dropped 3 bases, with 15 bases sitting between them. In DNA form, the CDR3 reads TGCGCCAGCAGCCCCTATACGGGGGAGGACTATGGCTACACCTTC. This sequence encodes CASSPYTGEDYGYTF.

The V call is TRBV4-3, the J call TRBJ2-1, with 10 bases fitting TRBD2. In germline, CDR1 is LGHNA, CDR2 YSLEER. V was pared by 4 bases and J by 0 bases, with 3 bases of the junction left unmatched. This CDR3 has 16 amino acids. The CDR3 coding sequence is TGCGCCAGCAGCCCGCAGCGGGAGGGCTCCTACAATGAGCAGTTCTTC. Protein sequence: CASSPQREGSYNEQFF.

Comment on this clone: The junction departs from the called germline gene at one end, perhaps through a read error. The J gene is TRBJ2-5, the V gene TRBV7-2, with 10 bases that match TRBD2. This CDR3 is 15 amino acids long. From germline, CDR1 is SGHTA and CDR2 FQGNSA. The DNA for the CDR3 is TGTGCCAGCAGCTTAGAGCGACTAGCGGGTCTACTTCCACACTTC. This gives the protein CASSLERLAGLLPHF.

The V gene is TRBV27, the J gene TRBJ2-3, with 14 bases fitting TRBD2. The CDR3 is made up of 16 amino acids. The J segment lost 4 bases and the V segment lost 5 bases, leaving 5 bases of the junction unmatched. Per the germline V gene, CDR1 is MNHEY and CDR2 is SMNVEV (reference sequence). The CDR3 region has the DNA TGTGCCAGCAGTGGACTAGCGGGAGGCCTTCCAGATACGCAGTATTTT. As protein: CASSGLAGGLPDTQYF.

The chain couples TRBV5-4 to TRBJ2-3, with a weak D call TRBD1 (6 bases). CDR3 length equals 14 residues. Germline V gene sequence: CDR1 SGHNT, CDR2 YYREEE (reference sequence). V lost 4 bases to trimming and J lost 2 bases, with 11 bases between them. In DNA, the CDR3 is TGTGCCAGCAGCGATTGGACAGTCACAGATACGCAGTATTTT. Encoded protein: CASSDWTVTDTQYF.

This rearrangement joins TRBV4-1 to TRBJ2-1, with TRBD2 as a possible D gene (6 bases). CDR3 length: 16 amino acids. Per the germline V gene, CDR1 is MGHRA and CDR2 is YSYEKL. V lost 5 bases, J lost 5 bases, and 19 bases lay in between. This CDR3 reads CASSVAPGTVDNEQFF. Written as DNA, the CDR3 is TGCGCCAGCAGCGTCGCACCCGGGACTGTTGACAATGAGCAGTTCTTC.

A single count supports this clone. The V and J genes are TRBV7-8 and TRBJ2-1; 9 nucleotides match TRBD2. The CDR3 runs to 16 residues. In germline, CDR1 is SGHVS, CDR2 FQNEAQ. Losses at the gene ends were 2 bases for V and 0 bases for J; bases not matched to a gene: 2. This chain's CDR3 is CASSLLTSGSYNEQFF. In nucleotides, the CDR3 is TGTGCCAGCAGCTTATTGACTAGCGGCTCCTACAATGAGCAGTTCTTC.

The gene calls are TRBV13 and TRBJ1-2, with D possibly being TRBD1 (6 bases). The CDR3 loop spans 15 amino acids. V shed 4 bases and J shed 4 bases, with 16 bases lying between them. Germline V gives CDR1 PRHDT, CDR2 FYEKMQ (reference sequence). Here the CDR3 reads CASSSPPTGSYGYTF. CDR3 DNA: TGTGCCAGCAGCTCCCCTCCGACAGGATCCTATGGCTACACCTTC.